This T cell receptor (beta chain) was sequenced for a study of blood T cells in healthy people across ages. General study findings and limits: While age rose, TCR beta diversity per million T cells dropped in a roughly linear way.

Details on this clonotype: Its matching antigen is unknown.

With a J-beta primer mix and a sample-barcoded 5' primer, a second PCR ran about 7 to 12 cycles. Every cDNA was tagged by a template-switch adaptor with 12 random nucleotides. Every sample gave at least 2.5 million paired-end reads containing CDR3. TCRdb redid the calling of the 5' RACE reads with MiXCR, one entry per CDR3 protein. Among 1.6 million or so distinct CDR3 sequences listed, about 31% were seen once. Per germline, CDR1 MNHNS and CDR2 SASEGT. There are 15 residues in the CDR3. The V and J ends lost 0 bases and 5 bases respectively, with 13 bases between them. The TCR originated in a woman aged 25-40 years in good health. Sequenced material: blood. This chain connects TRBV6-1 to TRBJ2-5; D may match TRBD1 or TRBD2 (6 bases each). This CDR3 is CASSEAPGGGETQYF. In DNA, the CDR3 is TGTGCCAGCAGTGAAGCGCCCGGGGGCGGGGAGACCCAGTACTTC.